The 11 T cell receptor beta chains below come from one sample, sequenced in a study of OX40 agonist ivuxolimab in advanced cancers. Assay used: immunoSEQ multiplex PCR; TCRdb lists only in-frame clones, some missing. The profile shows approximately 60,000 clones, approximately 80% of them singletons. This specimen consisted of CD4+ or CD8+ T cells sorted from blood, obtained in a trial of the OX40 agonist ivuxolimab. These receptors all come from an adult with an advanced solid tumor such as melanoma, head and neck, liver or kidney cancer.

The CDR3 nucleotides read TGTGCCAGCAGTGGGGGAAGGGGGTCTAGCGGGTTCCAAGAGACCCAGTACTTC. This sequence encodes CASSGGRGSSGFQETQYF. The rearrangement links TRBV2 to TRBJ2-5; TRBD2 agrees at 8 bases. J lost 1 base, V lost 4 bases, and 14 bases had no gene match. This CDR3 region has 18 residues. Per the germline V gene, CDR1 is SNHLY and CDR2 is FYNNEI.

The chain recombines TRBV27 with TRBJ2-6, with unresolved D. Trimming pared 5 bases from V and 0 bases from J, leaving 11 bases between. Germline loops: CDR1 MNHEY, CDR2 SMNVEV (reference sequence). There are 16 residues in the CDR3. DNA of the CDR3: TGTGCCAGCAGTCCCTGGCGAGTCTCTGGGGCCAACGTCCTGACTTTC. Amino acid sequence: CASSPWRVSGANVLTF.

The genes are TRBV5-4 and TRBJ2-5; tentatively, D is TRBD1 (6 bases). Germline V gives CDR1 SGHNT, CDR2 YYREEE (reference sequence). V was trimmed by 3 bases and J by 4 bases, leaving 7 bases between them. The CDR3 totals 12 residues. The CDR3 sequence is CASSSRGETQYF. The CDR3 coding sequence is TGTGCCAGCAGCTCCAGGGGAGAGACCCAGTACTTC.

The chain combines TRBV6-1 with TRBJ1-6, with unresolved D. Germline V gives CDR1 MNHNS, CDR2 SASEGT. The CDR3 consists of 14 residues. The V end lost 2 bases, the J end lost 8 bases, and 10 bases lay between the germline ends. The CDR3 nucleotides read TGTGCCAGCAGTGAAATGCCTGGGGATTCACCCCTCCACTTT. Its protein product is CASSEMPGDSPLHF.

The rearrangement joins TRBV5-5 to TRBJ2-7; 12 bases are a match to TRBD2. The V segment lost 4 bases and the J segment 4 bases; nucleotides outside the gene matches: 9. The CDR3 runs to 16 residues. Germline V gene data show CDR1 as SGHKS and CDR2 as YYEKEE (reference sequence). The CDR3 region is CASSAGLAGSLYEQYF. CDR3 nucleotide sequence: TGTGCCAGCAGCGCCGGACTAGCGGGATCCCTGTACGAGCAGTACTTC.

The chain couples TRBV28 to TRBJ1-2; D unclear. Trimming pared 3 bases from V and 0 bases from J, leaving 17 bases between. CDR1 is MDHEN, CDR2 SYDVKM, per germline. CDR3 length equals 17 residues. The CDR3: CASSFGSLTIANYGYTF. The CDR3 region has the DNA TGTGCCAGCAGTTTCGGATCGCTGACCATAGCTAACTATGGCTACACCTTC.

The V gene is TRBV15, the J gene TRBJ1-3; 9 nucleotides align to TRBD1. The germline V gene encodes CDR1 LNHNV and CDR2 YYDKDF (reference sequence). The CDR3 has 20 residues. Trimming cost V 3 bases and J 0 bases; bases outside gene matches: 15. The CDR3 coding sequence is TGTGCCACCAGCAGGGACCGGGACAGGGTTCCTTTTCTCTCTGGAAACACCATATATTTT. It encodes CATSRDRDRVPFLSGNTIYF.

This CDR3 is CASRVDRASGNTIYF. DNA of the CDR3: TGTGCCAGCAGGGTCGACAGGGCCTCTGGAAACACCATATATTTT. This sequence joins TRBV27 and TRBJ1-3, with 7 bases aligning to TRBD1. CDR1 and CDR2 (germline): MNHEY, SMNVEV (reference sequence). CDR3 length: 15 residues. V shed 6 bases and J 0 bases; nucleotides not matched to a gene: 5.

The chain uses TRBV27 and TRBJ1-2, with D unclear. Trimming left V 4 bases short and J 0 bases short, with 9 bases between. The CDR3 covers 14 residues. Germline CDR1 is MNHEY and CDR2 is SMNVEV (reference sequence). This chain's CDR3 is CASSSGRANYGYTF. DNA of the CDR3: TGTGCCAGCAGTTCGGGGAGGGCTAACTATGGCTACACCTTC.

The V call is TRBV19, the J call TRBJ1-1; D remains ambiguous. Looked up from germline, CDR1 is LNHDA and CDR2 is SQIVND (reference sequence). V was trimmed by 5 bases and J by 1 base, leaving 5 bases between them. This CDR3 spans 12 amino acids. The CDR3 sequence: CASSSANTEAFF. CDR3 DNA sequence: TGTGCCAGTAGTTCCGCGAACACTGAAGCTTTCTTT.

This chain uses TRBV5-5 with TRBJ1-4; perhaps TRBD1 as D (6 bases). Trimming took off 5 bases at V and 3 bases at J, with 14 bases between the two ends. Germline V CDR1 and CDR2: SGHKS, YYEKEE (reference sequence). CDR3 length: 15 amino acids. CDR3 in DNA: TGTGCCAGCAGTGGTATAGGGGGAGCTAATGAAAAACTGTTTTTT. This sequence encodes CASSGIGGANEKLFF. The full variable domain, in which reference TRBV5-5 and TRBJ1-4 provide the parts outside the CDR3, is DAGVTQSPTHLIKTRGQQVTLRCSPISGHKSVSWYQQVLGQGPQFIFQYYEKEERGRGNFPDRFSARQFPNYSSELNVNALLLGDSALYLCASSGIGGANEKLFFGSGTQLSVL.